This T cell receptor beta chain came from a study of T cell repertoires in cytomegalovirus infection. Across the whole study: Recently described HLA-C-restricted plus well-studied HLA-B-restricted CMV epitopes were used.

Comments on this clonotype: Its matching antigen is unknown.

Each CDR3 protein is one row after TCRdb ran MiXCR on the reads. The table has 250,000 to 300,000 distinct CDR3 sequences, 22% seen once. The germline gives CDR1 MNHEY, CDR2 SVGAGI. CDR3 length equals 14 residues. The V and J ends lost 5 bases and 6 bases, in that order; junction bases with no gene match: 7. The chain employs TRBV6-5 and TRBJ2-7; 10 bases align to TRBD2. This material consisted of cultured PBMCs, taken from culture after CMV antigen stimulation. The TCR comes from a human donor in good health (CMV status not recorded). Some clones in this sample may be carry-over from other donors' samples. The CDR3 DNA is TGTGCCAGCAGTAGGAGTCTAGCGGGAGCCGAGCAGTACGTC. Translating gives CASSRSLAGAEQYV.